The clone carrying this T cell receptor beta chain was detected ten times or more. Its antigen is as yet unknown. Germline V gene sequence: CDR1 DFQATT, CDR2 SNEGSKA (reference sequence). CDR3 length equals 19 residues. The V gene end was trimmed by 1 base and the J gene end by 0 bases; junction bases not matched to a gene: 14. The making of cDNA relied on 5'RACE with 10-nucleotide random UMIs. Each sequencing run yielded over 180 million TCR-beta sequences from 15-18 subjects. TCRdb reprocessed the 5' RACE reads with MiXCR, giving one entry per CDR3 protein. The sample carries tens of thousands of distinct CDR3 sequences, approximately 10% recorded once. The data originate from a study of neurological immune-mediated disorders. The study drew its healthy controls from blood bank volunteers in Maryland, USA. Study-wide findings and caveats: HTLV-1-associated myelopathy ranked highest for TCR clonal expansion and multiple sclerosis lowest, beneath healthy controls.

The V and J genes are TRBV20-1 and TRBJ2-3, with 9 bases matching TRBD2. Material: PBMCs. The TCR originated in a man in his sixties in good health. DNA for the CDR3: TGCAGTGCTAGAGTAATCGGGGGGCTAGCGGGGCCTAGCACAGATACGCAGTATTTT. As protein: CSARVIGGLAGPSTDTQYF.